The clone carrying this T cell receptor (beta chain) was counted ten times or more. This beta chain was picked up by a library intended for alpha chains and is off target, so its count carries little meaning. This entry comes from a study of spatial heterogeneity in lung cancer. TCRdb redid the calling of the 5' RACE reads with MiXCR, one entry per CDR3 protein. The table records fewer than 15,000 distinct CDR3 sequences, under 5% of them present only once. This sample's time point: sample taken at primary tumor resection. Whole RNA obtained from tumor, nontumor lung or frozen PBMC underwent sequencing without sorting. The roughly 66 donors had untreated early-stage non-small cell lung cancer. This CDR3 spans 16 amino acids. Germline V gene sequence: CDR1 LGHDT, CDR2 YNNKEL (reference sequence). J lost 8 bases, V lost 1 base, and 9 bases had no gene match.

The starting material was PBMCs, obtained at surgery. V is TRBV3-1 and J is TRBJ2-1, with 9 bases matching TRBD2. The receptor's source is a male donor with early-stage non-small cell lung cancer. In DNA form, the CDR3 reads TGTGCCAGCAGCCAAGGGCGGGAGGGCAGGAGGGATGAGCAGTTCTTC. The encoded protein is CASSQGREGRRDEQFF.